This T cell receptor beta chain appears in the sequencing data of a study of cytomegalovirus exposure and HLA in healthy donors. Notes on the study in general: An analysis that was carried out later associated 15,000 to 20,000 TCR beta sequences with HLA alleles at 0.05 false discovery rate. The authors considered a cluster of highly shared sequence variants likely to be a sequencing artifact.

The CDR3 spans 17 residues. The trim removed 1 base at V and 6 bases at J, leaving 12 bases unmatched. In germline, CDR1 is LNHDA, CDR2 SQIVND (reference sequence). A note on this clone: Its antigen is currently unknown.

This PCR relied on a set of 60 Vbeta primers and 13 Jbeta primers. The repertoire was sequenced with immunoSEQ multiplex PCR; TCRdb's copy has only in-frame clones and lacks some. The data show some 250,000 clones, with around 80% seen just once and less than 8.5% held by the top ten. The sequence came from a woman between 55 and 75 years old in good health and CMV-seropositive. V gene TRBV19 combines with J gene TRBJ2-1, with 7 nucleotides matching TRBD2. Specimen: PBMCs. In nucleotides, the CDR3 is TGTGCCAGTAGTATAGCTCGCGGGGGATACGGGGTCAATGAGCAGTTCTTC. Translated: CASSIARGGYGVNEQFF.